This paragraph covers one T cell receptor beta chain sequence. Its specificity is not known. With random hexamers, reverse transcription was performed on 0.5 to 1 ug of RNA. Amplification of TCR beta CDR3 across 54 Vbeta and 13 Jbeta was performed with immunoSEQ multiplex PCR. MiXCR, applied by TCRdb to the immunoSEQ multiplex PCR reads, yields one record per CDR3 protein. The sample lists about 130,000 distinct CDR3 sequences; 95% were seen once. The record originates from a study of CD8 T cells in Susac syndrome. The overall study: The sequenced Susac syndrome patients included six who had clinically active disease and roughly 8 who were in remission. Study-level findings and limits: In total CD8+ repertoires, sixteen Susac-specific public clones were detected, and CD8+ TEMRA repertoires contained five or six.

Germline CDR1 reads SNHLY; CDR2 reads FYNNEI. Trimming took off 6 bases at V and 10 bases at J, with 7 bases between the two ends. This CDR3 comprises 10 residues. Sequencing of TCR beta, carried out with a high-throughput approach, was applied to CD8+ and CD4+ T cells from the blood. The sequence derives from a human donor with Susac syndrome. The sample was CD8+ T cells from PBMCs. The V call is TRBV2, the J call TRBJ2-1, with D unclear. The CDR3 spells CASRSREQFF. As DNA, the CDR3 is TGTGCCAGCAGGTCAAGGGAGCAGTTCTTC. Filled out from reference TRBV2 and TRBJ2-1, the complete variable domain reads EPEVTQTPSHQVTQMGQEVILRCVPISNHLYFYWYRQILGQKVEFLVSFYNNEISEKSEIFDDQFSVERPDGSNFTLKIRSTKLEDSAMYFCASRSREQFFGPGTRLTVL.